This T cell receptor (beta chain) appears in the sequencing data of a study of cytomegalovirus exposure and HLA in healthy donors. Study details: Among the approximately 400 donors who were genotyped, roughly 86% fell in the genetic ancestry cluster that is associated with self-reported Caucasian donors.

With 60 Vbeta and 13 Jbeta primers, the PCR was carried out. Assay: immunoSEQ multiplex PCR; the TCRdb copy retains only in-frame clones and omits some. This sample yields 100,000 to 150,000 clones, of which roughly 74% are seen a single time; around 6.6% belongs to the top ten. V shed 4 bases, J shed 5 bases, and the junction held 8 bases outside the gene matches. The CDR3 sequence is 16 residues long. Germline assignment: CDR1 MNHEY and CDR2 SVGAGI. This chain uses TRBV6-5 with TRBJ2-3, with 11 bases lining up with TRBD2. Sequencing input: PBMCs. The sequence derives from a man aged 35-49 years in good health and CMV-seropositive. The CDR3 spells CASSSPGSGRVDTQYF. CDR3 bases: TGTGCCAGCAGTTCCCCGGGTAGCGGGAGGGTAGATACGCAGTATTTT.